These 14 T cell receptor beta chains were sequenced from one sample in a study of identical twins. One entry per CDR3 protein, called by TCRdb with MiXCR from the 5' RACE reads. The sample contains 1,800,000 or so distinct CDR3 sequences, around 33% of which appear only once. Sequencing input: cord blood. Receptors were obtained from a newborn girl in good health.

The chain employs TRBV24-1 and TRBJ2-7; 12 nucleotides align to TRBD1. Germline CDR1 and CDR2: KGHDR and SFDVKD. The CDR3 contains 15 residues. V trimming: 4 bases; J trimming: 4 bases; junction bases outside the gene matches: 4. CDR3 amino acids: CATSEGTGGKYEQYF. The CDR3 region has the DNA TGTGCCACCAGTGAAGGGACAGGGGGCAAGTACGAGCAGTACTTC.

This clonotype has a count of ten or more. The J gene is TRBJ2-5, the V gene TRBV5-1; D is possibly TRBD1 (6 bases). The CDR3 runs to 15 residues. V dropped 0 bases and J dropped 2 bases, with 11 bases sitting between them. CDR1 and CDR2 from the germline V gene are SGHRS and YFSETQ. DNA of the CDR3: TGCGCCAGCAGCTTGGGCGGCCAGGGGCAAGAGACCCAGTACTTC. Amino acid sequence: CASSLGGQGQETQYF.

The chain is built from TRBV28 and TRBJ1-5, with a tentative D call TRBD1 (6 bases). Germline V gene sequence: CDR1 MDHEN, CDR2 SYDVKM. V was cut by 11 bases and J by 4 bases, with 12 bases left in between. The CDR3 contains 12 residues. In DNA, the CDR3 is TGTGCCCTCCAGGGGTCAAATCAGCCCCAGCATTTT. It is translated as CALQGSNQPQHF.

Only a few counts were recorded for this clonotype. This CDR3 is CASSESGTGGEKLFF. The DNA of the CDR3 is TGTGCCAGCAGTGAATCCGGGACAGGGGGGGAAAAACTGTTTTTT. The chain uses TRBV25-1 and TRBJ1-4, with TRBD1 identical over 11 bases. Germline V gene lookup returns CDR1 MGHDK and CDR2 SYGVNS. The CDR3 length is 15 residues. The ends lost 1 base at V and 8 bases at J; junction bases unmatched: 3. The entire variable domain, with the rest obtained from reference TRBV25-1 and TRBJ1-4, is as follows: EADIYQTPRYLVIGTGKKITLECSQTMGHDKMYWYQQDPGMELHLIHYSYGVNSTEKGDLSSESTVSRIRTEHFPLTLESARPSHTSQYLCASSESGTGGEKLFFGSGTQLSVL.

CDR3 residues: CSARDPGQGSGQPQHF. CDR3 nucleotides: TGCAGTGCTAGAGATCCCGGACAGGGATCTGGTCAGCCCCAGCATTTT. The chain couples TRBV20-1 to TRBJ1-5; 8 bases are a match to TRBD1. V lost 0 bases, J lost 6 bases, and 10 bases stayed unmatched. The CDR3 covers 16 residues. Germline V lookup: CDR1 DFQATT, CDR2 SNEGSKA (reference sequence).

This clonotype was detected a few times. The chain joins TRBV10-3 to TRBJ1-3; TRBD1 agrees at 9 bases. CDR3 size: 13 residues. V lost 9 bases, J lost 4 bases, and 4 bases stayed unmatched. The germline V gene has CDR1 ENHRY and CDR2 SYGVKD. CDR3 bases: TGTGCCATACAGGGGGCTGCGGGAAACACCATATATTTT. It translates to CAIQGAAGNTIYF.

Note on this clonotype: This may stem from a read error, because a much larger clone lies one nucleotide away. The chain carries TRBV4-1 and TRBJ1-2, with 9 bases fitting TRBD1. CDR1 MGHRA and CDR2 YSYEKL come from the germline V gene. This CDR3 has 17 amino acids. The CDR3 sequence: CAGSQPTTIGQGNGYTF. CDR3 coding DNA: TGCGCCGGCAGCCAACCAACTACAATCGGACAGGGGAATGGCTACACCTTC.

The chain links TRBV7-8 to TRBJ2-1, with TRBD1 matching 9 bases. The J call could be wrong; TRBJ2-7 is a better fit for the DNA end. The CDR3 length is 19 residues. The V gene's germline CDR1 is SGHVS and CDR2 FQNEAQ. In DNA, the CDR3 is TGTGCCAGCAGCTTTATGACGGTAACCGGGACAGGGTCCTACAATGAGCAGTACTTC. Protein product: CASSFMTVTGTGSYNEQYF.

This chain links TRBV18 with TRBJ1-1, with unresolved D. Germline V CDR1 and CDR2: KGHSH, LQKENI. Trimming shortened V by 1 base and J by 6 bases, and 3 bases separated the two germline ends. The CDR3 totals 11 residues. The CDR3 here is CASSPQAEAFF. CDR3 bases: TGTGCCAGCTCACCACAGGCTGAAGCTTTCTTT.

The sample holds a few counts of this clonotype. V usage is TRBV10-3 and J usage is TRBJ2-7; D may be TRBD2 (6 bases). Germline V gene sequence: CDR1 ENHRY, CDR2 SYGVKD. Trimming removed 8 bases from V and 0 bases from J, with 14 bases in between. This CDR3 has 14 residues. The CDR3: CAIVSGTDSYEQYF. The CDR3 coding sequence is TGTGCCATCGTATCAGGGACTGACTCCTACGAGCAGTACTTC.

The CDR3 here is CASRGTGANTEAFF. The CDR3 DNA is TGTGCCAGCAGGGGGACAGGGGCGAACACTGAAGCTTTCTTT. The gene calls are TRBV6-1 and TRBJ1-1; 10 bases are a match to TRBD1. The CDR3 sequence is 14 residues long. CDR1 and CDR2 (germline): MNHNS, SASEGT. The trim removed 6 bases at V and 1 base at J, leaving 2 bases unmatched.

V and J are TRBV20-1 and TRBJ1-5; 7 bases are shared with TRBD1. J lost 6 bases, V lost 1 base, and 6 bases had no gene match. CDR1 is DFQATT, CDR2 SNEGSKA, per germline (reference sequence). The CDR3 consists of 14 residues. In nucleotides, the CDR3 is TGCAGTGCTAGAGGGCAGGGGGAGACTCAGCCCCAGCATTTT. Translated: CSARGQGETQPQHF.

This chain uses TRBV20-1 with TRBJ2-3, with TRBD2 identical over 7 bases. J lost 0 bases, V lost 0 bases, and 24 bases had no gene match. Per the germline V gene, CDR1 is DFQATT and CDR2 is SNEGSKA (reference sequence). There are 22 residues in the CDR3. CDR3 amino acids: CSAREDFFGLVASGTSTDTQYF. The CDR3 nucleotides are TGCAGTGCTAGAGAGGATTTTTTTGGACTAGTTGCATCCGGAACTAGCACAGATACGCAGTATTTT.

This clonotype came up a few times. This sequence joins TRBV10-3 and TRBJ2-1, with a possible D match to TRBD2 (6 bases). The germline V gene has CDR1 ENHRY and CDR2 SYGVKD. V dropped 10 bases and J dropped 5 bases, with 24 bases sitting between them. This CDR3 has 16 residues. The CDR3, as DNA: TGTGCCACTGGCCCGAATATAGCGGCTCCTCACAATGAGCAGTTCTTC. It yields the protein CATGPNIAAPHNEQFF.